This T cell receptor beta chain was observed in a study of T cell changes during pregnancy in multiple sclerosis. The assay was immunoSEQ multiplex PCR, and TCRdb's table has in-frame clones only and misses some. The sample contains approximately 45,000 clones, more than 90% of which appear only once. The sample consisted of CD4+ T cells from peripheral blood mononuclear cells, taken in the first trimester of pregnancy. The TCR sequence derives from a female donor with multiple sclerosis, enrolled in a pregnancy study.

CDR3 residues: CASSSWGDSYNEQFF. CDR3 bases: TGTGCCAGCAGTTCTTGGGGGGACTCCTACAATGAGCAGTTCTTC. The rearrangement uses TRBV28 and TRBJ2-1; weak D call: TRBD2 (6 bases). The CDR3 covers 15 residues. The V end lost 4 bases, the J end lost 0 bases, and 10 bases lay between the germline ends. CDR1 MDHEN and CDR2 SYDVKM come from the germline V gene.